This T cell receptor (beta chain) emerged from a study of graft-versus-host responses after intestinal transplantation. At the level of the study: Transplants were multivisceral, liver-intestinal, or isolated intestinal. Anti-thymocyte globulin induction preceded two to four years of tacrolimus and steroid maintenance in all recipients.

The table came from immunoSEQ multiplex PCR; TCRdb's copy has only in-frame clones and leaves some out. This repertoire shows around 20,000 clones, roughly 89% found once; its top ten account for approximately 5%. Per the germline V gene, CDR1 is MRHNA and CDR2 is SNTAGT. Trimming pared 6 bases from V and 5 bases from J, leaving 17 bases between. The CDR3 has 14 amino acids. Here the sequenced sample was PBMCs, taken about 69 days after intestinal transplantation. V gene TRBV6-4 combines with J gene TRBJ2-7; D is perhaps TRBD1 (5 bases). This receptor was identified in a human patient who received an intestinal transplant, so some T cells may come from the graft donor. The CDR3 reads CASSLDIYQNEQYF. CDR3 DNA sequence: TGTGCCAGCAGCTTGGACATTTATCAAAACGAGCAGTACTTC.